Presented here are 29 T cell receptor beta chains from one specimen sequenced in a study of cytomegalovirus exposure and HLA in healthy donors. A multiplex PCR was run with 60 Vbeta primers and 13 Jbeta primers. Generated by immunoSEQ multiplex PCR, the TCRdb table keeps only in-frame clones and is missing some. Among under 95,000 clones, approximately 7.1% were seen once, and the ten largest hold 2.3%. The source material was PBMCs. All receptors come from a man aged 50-59 years in good health and CMV-seronegative.

Only a few counts were recorded for this clone. The V call is TRBV5-1, the J call TRBJ2-3; the D gene is possibly TRBD2 (5 bases). There are 14 residues in the CDR3. Trimming removed 3 bases from V and 4 bases from J, with 12 bases in between. Germline V CDR1 and CDR2: SGHRS, YFSETQ. The CDR3 DNA is TGCGCCAGCAGCTCTGGGCTGGAGGCAGATACGCAGTATTTT. The encoded protein is CASSSGLEADTQYF.

This clone was seen a few times. The chain uses TRBV18 and TRBJ2-7; 8 bases align to TRBD2. Germline CDR1 reads KGHSH; CDR2 reads LQKENI. The CDR3 extends over 20 amino acids. V lost 2 bases and J lost 3; bases outside the gene matches: 21. As DNA, the CDR3 is TGTGCCAGCTCACCAATTCGGCTAGCGGGCGCCGGCCAGGTTCTCTACGAGCAGTACGTC. It is translated as CASSPIRLAGAGQVLYEQYV.

This sequence joins TRBV5-1 and TRBJ2-5, with TRBD1 matching 8 bases. With 0 bases clipped from V and 4 bases from J, the junction kept 2 bases outside the gene matches. CDR1 is SGHRS, CDR2 YFSETQ, per germline. The length of the CDR3 is 14 residues. The CDR3 loop reads CASSLGTGLETQYF. For the CDR3, the DNA is TGCGCCAGCAGCTTGGGGACAGGGTTAGAGACCCAGTACTTC. Based on the CDR3 plus reference TRBV5-1 and TRBJ2-5, the full variable domain is KAGVTQTPRYLIKTRGQQVTLSCSPISGHRSVSWYQQTPGQGLQFLFEYFSETQRNKGNFPGRFSGRQFSNSRSEMNVSTLELGDSALYLCASSLGTGLETQYFGPGTRLLVL.

The table lists this clone with a few counts. The chain joins TRBV6-1 to TRBJ1-2; 11 nucleotides align to TRBD1. CDR1 and CDR2 (germline): MNHNS, SASEGT. V shed 7 bases and J 8 bases; nucleotides not matched to a gene: 3. The CDR3 covers 12 residues. CDR3 nucleotides: TGTGCCAGCAACGGACAGGGGGCCGGCTACACCTTC. Translating it yields CASNGQGAGYTF.

V gene TRBV27 combines with J gene TRBJ2-5, with 8 bases fitting TRBD2. Germline loops: CDR1 MNHEY, CDR2 SMNVEV (reference sequence). V lost 3 bases to trimming and J lost 4 bases; unmatched junction nucleotides: 7. This CDR3 has 15 amino acids. The CDR3 sequence is CASSFDGRAGETQYF. The CDR3 coding sequence is TGTGCCAGCAGTTTCGACGGGAGGGCTGGAGAGACCCAGTACTTC.

The rearrangement links TRBV5-8 to TRBJ2-5; the D gene is possibly TRBD1 (5 bases). The CDR3 is 13 amino acids. V lost 4 bases and J lost 4, with 11 bases in between. Germline assignment: CDR1 SGHTS and CDR2 YDEGEE. CDR3 residues: CASSGRVSETQYF. CDR3 DNA sequence: TGTGCCAGCAGCGGCAGGGTATCAGAGACCCAGTACTTC.

V and J are TRBV2 and TRBJ1-2; no clear D. The CDR3 totals 13 residues. CDR1 is SNHLY, CDR2 FYNNEI, per germline. V lost 0 bases and J 4 bases, leaving 6 bases between the germline ends. In DNA, the CDR3 is TGTGCCAGCAGTGAAGCGGGCCCCTATGGCTACACCTTC. It encodes CASSEAGPYGYTF.

The sample holds a few counts of this clone. V gene TRBV27 combines with J gene TRBJ1-2; D is undetermined. The V gene lost 5 bases and the J gene lost 6 bases, with 19 bases spanning the gap. Looked up from germline, CDR1 is MNHEY and CDR2 is SMNVEV (reference sequence). The CDR3 consists of 15 residues. The CDR3 loop reads CASSIGGVGSNGYTF. As DNA, the CDR3 is TGTGCCAGCAGTATCGGTGGTGTCGGGTCGAATGGCTACACCTTC.

The chain carries TRBV4-1 and TRBJ1-2; a weak D match, TRBD1 (6 bases). Germline values: CDR1 MGHRA, CDR2 YSYEKL. The CDR3 spans 14 residues. The germline V and J ends were trimmed by 7 bases and 0 bases, with 12 bases remaining between them. CDR3 sequence reads: CASKWTDTNYGYTF. The CDR3 coding sequence is TGCGCCAGCAAGTGGACAGATACTAACTATGGCTACACCTTC.

This clone was observed a handful of times. The chain couples TRBV6-6 to TRBJ1-2; D possibly corresponds to TRBD1 (5 bases). Per the germline V gene, CDR1 is MNHNY and CDR2 is SVGAGI (reference sequence). This CDR3 is 14 amino acids long. V was shortened by 7 bases and J by 5 bases, with 17 bases between the two germline ends. Here the CDR3 reads CASTRAREGYGYTF. For the CDR3, the DNA is TGTGCCAGCACCCGGGCCCGGGAGGGGTATGGCTACACCTTC.

The J gene is TRBJ1-6, the V gene TRBV7-9; D gene uncertain. There are 16 residues in the CDR3. Trimming removed 5 bases at V and 6 bases at J, with 17 bases between. Germline loops: CDR1 SEHNR, CDR2 FQNEAQ (reference sequence). DNA of the CDR3: TGTGCCAGCAGCCGGGAATCGGTAGAAGTTAATTCACCCCTCCACTTT. It codes for CASSRESVEVNSPLHF.

This chain joins TRBV7-2 and TRBJ1-1, with 9 bases identical to TRBD1. CDR3 length: 13 residues. Per germline, CDR1 SGHTA and CDR2 FQGNSA. The V and J ends lost 1 base and 12 bases, in that order; junction bases with no gene match: 6. In DNA form, the CDR3 reads TGTGCCAGCAGCTTAGGGGGGACAGGGCTTTCTTTCTTT. The encoded protein is CASSLGGTGLSFF.

The chain combines TRBV5-1 with TRBJ2-1, with 7 bases that match TRBD2. The CDR3 length is 15 residues. Germline V lookup: CDR1 SGHRS, CDR2 YFSETQ. J gave up 4 bases and V 0 bases, and 4 bases lay outside the gene matches. This CDR3 is CASSLESGAYNEQFF. The CDR3 DNA sequence: TGCGCCAGCAGCTTGGAGAGCGGGGCTTACAATGAGCAGTTCTTC.

This clone was seen a few times. The chain recombines TRBV10-3 with TRBJ2-2; 7 nucleotides line up with TRBD2. J was trimmed by 2 bases and V by 1 base; bases with no gene match: 7. Per the germline V gene, CDR1 is ENHRY and CDR2 is SYGVKD. The CDR3 runs 17 residues. The chain's CDR3 is CAISELGLKANTGELFF. The CDR3 region has the DNA TGTGCCATCAGTGAGTTGGGACTAAAGGCCAACACCGGGGAGCTGTTTTTT.

This clone occurred many times. The chain has TRBV11-3 and TRBJ2-2; 8 bases align to TRBD1. The V and J ends lost 3 bases and 3 bases, in that order; junction bases with no gene match: 3. Germline-derived CDR1 and CDR2 are SGHNT and YENEEA. CDR3 length: 15 amino acids. DNA of the CDR3: TGTGCCAGCAGCTTTGGGACAGGACACACCGGGGAGCTGTTTTTT. Protein product: CASSFGTGHTGELFF.

The chain combines TRBV29-1 with TRBJ2-2; TRBD1 might be the D (5 bases). Germline V gene sequence: CDR1 SQVTM, CDR2 ANQGSEA. V lost 7 bases and J 6 bases, leaving 21 bases between the germline ends. The CDR3 spans 15 residues. CDR3 nucleotides: TGCAGCGCCTCAACGAGGACAAGGGCGGCCGGGGAGCTGTTTTTT. It is translated as CSASTRTRAAGELFF.

The chain recombines TRBV5-1 with TRBJ1-2, with 7 bases lining up with TRBD1. V lost 7 bases and J lost 2; bases outside the gene matches: 14. The germline V gene has CDR1 SGHRS and CDR2 YFSETQ. The CDR3 is made up of 16 amino acids. The CDR3 sequence: CASGEDTGTANYGYTF. The DNA of the CDR3 is TGCGCCAGCGGGGAGGACACCGGGACAGCCAACTATGGCTACACCTTC.

This clone was observed a few times. This sequence joins TRBV27 and TRBJ2-1; D gene ambiguous. Germline V CDR1 and CDR2: MNHEY, SMNVEV (reference sequence). This CDR3 is built from 15 residues. The ends were cut back, 3 bases at V and 3 bases at J, with 12 bases in the middle. The CDR3: CASSLSLSGYNEQFF. The CDR3 nucleotides are TGTGCCAGCAGTTTGAGCCTTAGTGGCTACAATGAGCAGTTCTTC.

This clone has only a few counts. The V call is TRBV28, the J call TRBJ2-5; D is possibly TRBD2 (6 bases). CDR3 length: 14 amino acids. Germline loops: CDR1 MDHEN, CDR2 SYDVKM. V was clipped by 4 bases and J by 5 bases, with 14 bases between them. CDR3 coding DNA: TGTGCCAGCAGTTGGACTAACGCCGAGGAGACCCAGTACTTC. Translation gives CASSWTNAEETQYF. The complete variable domain, with remaining parts taken from reference TRBV28 and TRBJ2-5, reads DVKVTQSSRYLVKRTGEKVFLECVQDMDHENMFWYRQDPGLGLRLIYFSYDVKMKEKGDIPEGYSVSREKKERFSLILESASTNQTSMYLCASSWTNAEETQYFGPGTRLLVL.

This clone was seen more than once but under ten times. The chain uses TRBV7-3 and TRBJ2-2, with 11 bases aligning to TRBD2. Trimming at V came to 1 base and at J to 7 bases, leaving 5 bases not matched to a gene. CDR3 length: 16 residues. Germline V gene sequence: CDR1 SGHTA, CDR2 FQGTGA. The CDR3 spells CASSLIVGLADGELFF. Written as DNA, the CDR3 is TGTGCCAGCAGCTTAATTGTGGGACTAGCGGACGGGGAGCTGTTTTTT. The full variable domain, its missing parts supplied by reference TRBV7-3 and TRBJ2-2, is GAGVSQTPSNKVTEKGKYVELRCDPISGHTALYWYRQSLGQGPEFLIYFQGTGAADDSGLPNDRFFAVRPEGSVSTLKIQRTERGDSAVYLCASSLIVGLADGELFFGEGSRLTVL.

The chain combines TRBV5-5 with TRBJ2-3; no clear D gene. The CDR3 extends over 14 amino acids. CDR1 and CDR2 from the germline V gene are SGHKS and YYEKEE (reference sequence). V gave up 1 base and J gave up 5 bases, with 11 bases separating them. As DNA, the CDR3 is TGTGCCAGCAGCTTGTCCGTTAGAATAGATACGCAGTATTTT. Translated: CASSLSVRIDTQYF.

The chain links TRBV6-1 to TRBJ2-1; TRBD1 matches 7 bases. The CDR3 has 15 residues. V trimming: 3 bases; J trimming: 3 bases; junction bases outside the gene matches: 5. The V gene's germline CDR1 is MNHNS and CDR2 SASEGT. The CDR3 sequence: CASSENRGFYNEQFF. CDR3 coding DNA: TGTGCCAGCAGTGAGAACAGGGGTTTCTACAATGAGCAGTTCTTC.

The rearrangement joins TRBV28 to TRBJ1-1, with TRBD1 identical over 7 bases. The CDR3 totals 12 residues. The germline gives CDR1 MDHEN, CDR2 SYDVKM. The V gene end was trimmed by 5 bases and the J gene end by 8 bases; junction bases not matched to a gene: 5. CDR3 protein: CASSTPTGEAFF. The DNA of the CDR3 is TGTGCCAGCAGTACCCCGACAGGGGAAGCTTTCTTT.

Many counts were recorded for this clone. V and J are TRBV5-1 and TRBJ2-5; a possible D gene is TRBD1 (5 bases). Germline V gene data show CDR1 as SGHRS and CDR2 as YFSETQ. The ends were cut back, 5 bases at V and 0 bases at J, with 11 bases in the middle. The CDR3 consists of 14 residues. The CDR3 region has the DNA TGCGCCAGCAGAAGAGACAGCTACCAAGAGACCCAGTACTTC. Protein sequence: CASRRDSYQETQYF.

This clone showed up just a few times. The chain recombines TRBV18 with TRBJ2-3, with 9 nucleotides matching TRBD1. The CDR3 extends over 14 amino acids. CDR1 is KGHSH, CDR2 LQKENI, per germline. The J segment lost 5 bases and the V segment lost 6 bases, leaving 6 bases of the junction unmatched. In DNA, the CDR3 is TGTGCCAGCTCCCGGGACAGGGCAGGAGATACGCAGTATTTT. Translated: CASSRDRAGDTQYF.

The sample holds a few counts of this clone. V and J are TRBV2 and TRBJ2-5; D is unclear. CDR1 is SNHLY, CDR2 FYNNEI, per germline. Trimming left V 0 bases short and J 5 bases short, with 10 bases between. CDR3 size: 14 residues. CDR3 sequence reads: CASSEAPGGETQYF. The CDR3 region has the DNA TGTGCCAGCAGTGAAGCTCCGGGTGGGGAGACCCAGTACTTC.

This clone has a handful of counts. This chain uses TRBV21-1 with TRBJ2-7; the DNA was not used to check the table's D call, TRBD1. TRBV21-1 counts as a pseudogene. The CDR3 contains 12 residues. CDR3 sequence (DNA): TGTGCCAGCAGCGGGACAGTCTACGAGCAGTACTTC. Its protein product is CASSGTVYEQYF.

The genes are TRBV6-5 and TRBJ2-5, with D hard to call. This CDR3 contains 12 residues. Germline-derived CDR1 and CDR2 are MNHEY and SVGAGI. The V end lost 2 bases, the J end lost 7 bases, and 8 bases lay between the germline ends. The CDR3 loop reads CASSYTPGTQYF. CDR3 bases: TGTGCCAGCAGTTACACCCCGGGGACCCAGTACTTC.

The genes are TRBV7-9 and TRBJ2-1; 11 bases fit TRBD2. Germline loops: CDR1 SEHNR, CDR2 FQNEAQ (reference sequence). The junction had 4 bases not matched to a gene; V was cut back by 4 bases and J by 2 bases. This CDR3 is 16 amino acids long. The CDR3 DNA reads as TGTGCCAGCAGCTCTCAGACTAGCGGGACCTACAATGAGCAGTTCTTC. It yields the protein CASSSQTSGTYNEQFF.